This passage covers 29 T cell receptor beta chains from one sample sequenced in a study of blood T cell repertoires in COVID-19. The data were produced by immunoSEQ multiplex PCR, yet TCRdb's version contains in-frame clones alone and is incomplete. The sample holds under 150,000 clones, roughly 88% seen once. What was sequenced was peripheral blood. The receptors were gathered from a man between 65 and 85 years old with active COVID-19.

In its sample, this clone was seen a few times. This chain joins TRBV5-1 and TRBJ2-2, with D tentatively TRBD2 (6 bases). Between the trimmed V and J ends, which lost 2 bases and 1 base, there was a span of 9 bases. Germline lookup yields CDR1 SGHRS and CDR2 YFSETQ. This CDR3 is 15 amino acids long. The CDR3 DNA follows: TGCGCCAGCAGCTTAGGTAGCGGGAACACCGGGGAGCTGTTTTTT. Translated: CASSLGSGNTGELFF. Full variable domain (remainder filled in from reference TRBV5-1 and TRBJ2-2): KAGVTQTPRYLIKTRGQQVTLSCSPISGHRSVSWYQQTPGQGLQFLFEYFSETQRNKGNFPGRFSGRQFSNSRSEMNVSTLELGDSALYLCASSLGSGNTGELFFGEGSRLTVL.

This rearrangement joins TRBV6-1 to TRBJ2-6, with D possibly TRBD1 on 6 matching bases. V dropped 2 bases and J dropped 1 base, with 12 bases sitting between them. Germline V CDR1 and CDR2: MNHNS, SASEGT. The CDR3 has 17 amino acids. CDR3 sequence: CASSERGGRSGANVLTF. In DNA, the CDR3 is TGTGCCAGCAGTGAACGAGGGGGAAGGTCTGGGGCCAACGTCCTGACTTTC.

This clone was recorded only once. V usage is TRBV18 and J usage is TRBJ2-7, with TRBD2 identical over 16 bases. Trimming cost V 0 bases and J 4 bases; bases outside gene matches: 6. The CDR3 runs to 18 residues. Looked up from germline, CDR1 is KGHSH and CDR2 is LQKENI. DNA of the CDR3: TGTGCCAGCTCACCACCGGGACTAGCGGGAGGGACGAATTACGAGCAGTACTTC. Residues: CASSPPGLAGGTNYEQYF.

The gene calls are TRBV27 and TRBJ2-3, with D perhaps matching TRBD2 (5 bases). The CDR3 sequence is 15 residues long. The germline CDR1 and CDR2 sequences are MNHEY and SMNVEV (reference sequence). Trimming stripped 11 bases from V and 4 bases from J, with 22 bases between. The CDR3: CASRRSPSGADTQYF. In nucleotides, the CDR3 is TGTGCCTCCCGGCGTTCACCCAGCGGAGCAGATACGCAGTATTTT.

The chain is built from TRBV6-2 or TRBV6-3 and TRBJ2-7; a possible D gene is TRBD1 (5 bases). V shed 0 bases and J shed 3 bases, with 12 bases lying between them. The CDR3 contains 15 residues. Germline V gives CDR1 MNHEY, CDR2 SVGEGT. The CDR3 coding sequence is TGTGCCAGCAGTTACTCAGGGGTTAATTTCTACGAGCAGTACTTC. Protein product: CASSYSGVNFYEQYF.

V usage is TRBV20-1 and J usage is TRBJ1-5, with TRBD1 identical over 8 bases. V trimming: 3 bases; J trimming: 0 bases; junction bases outside the gene matches: 7. CDR1 DFQATT and CDR2 SNEGSKA come from the germline V gene (reference sequence). The CDR3 is 16 residues long. This chain's CDR3 is CSASQGAAYSNQPQHF. Here the CDR3 DNA reads TGCAGTGCTAGTCAGGGGGCGGCTTATAGCAATCAGCCCCAGCATTTT.

The chain employs TRBV28 and TRBJ2-3; D remains unclear. Germline values: CDR1 MDHEN, CDR2 SYDVKM. The V and J ends lost 3 bases and 2 bases respectively, with 18 bases between them. This CDR3 contains 17 residues. CDR3 DNA: TGTGCCAGCAGTTTGCCATCAAGCCCCGTCCTCACAGATACGCAGTATTTT. The encoded protein is CASSLPSSPVLTDTQYF. The whole variable domain, filled in from reference TRBV28 and TRBJ2-3, reads DVKVTQSSRYLVKRTGEKVFLECVQDMDHENMFWYRQDPGLGLRLIYFSYDVKMKEKGDIPEGYSVSREKKERFSLILESASTNQTSMYLCASSLPSSPVLTDTQYFGPGTRLTVL.

The rearrangement links TRBV12-3 or TRBV12-4 to TRBJ1-5; D uncertain. This CDR3 is 11 amino acids long. V was pared by 3 bases and J by 13 bases, with 10 bases between. This CDR3 reads CASSLGSIQHF. CDR3 sequence (DNA): TGTGCCAGCAGTTTGGGCAGTATACAGCATTTT.

The chain combines TRBV6-4 with TRBJ1-5, with a possible D match to TRBD1 (6 bases). The germline V gene has CDR1 MRHNA and CDR2 SNTAGT. Trimming removed 2 bases at V and 6 bases at J, with 11 bases between. The CDR3 is made up of 14 amino acids. The CDR3 region is CASSDMAGAQPQHF. The CDR3, as DNA: TGTGCCAGCAGTGACATGGCGGGGGCTCAGCCCCAGCATTTT.

This clone has only one observation. The chain couples TRBV9 to TRBJ2-5; 8 positions match TRBD2. Germline V gives CDR1 SGDLS, CDR2 YYNGEE. After removal of 3 bases from V and 5 bases from J, the junction contained 0 bases not matched to a gene. The CDR3 consists of 12 residues. The chain's CDR3 is CASSGGGETQYF. The CDR3 region has the DNA TGTGCCAGCAGCGGCGGGGGGGAGACCCAGTACTTC. The full variable domain, in which reference TRBV9 and TRBJ2-5 provide the parts outside the CDR3, is DSGVTQTPKHLITATGQRVTLRCSPRSGDLSVYWYQQSLDQGLQFLIQYYNGEERAKGNILERFSAQQFPDLHSELNLSSLELGDSALYFCASSGGGETQYFGPGTRLLVL.

The V and J genes are TRBV10-3 and TRBJ1-3; D call uncertain. Germline assignment: CDR1 ENHRY and CDR2 SYGVKD. Trimming shortened V by 2 bases and J by 0 bases, and 5 bases separated the two germline ends. The CDR3 is 14 residues long. CDR3 DNA: TGTGCCATCAGTGAGACAGCCTCTGGAAACACCATATATTTT. Its translation is CAISETASGNTIYF.

The J gene is TRBJ1-3, the V gene TRBV18, with D tentatively TRBD1 (6 bases). This CDR3 has 15 residues. The V and J ends lost 2 bases and 4 bases respectively, with 12 bases between them. Germline V gene sequence: CDR1 KGHSH, CDR2 LQKENI. The CDR3, as DNA: TGTGCCAGCTCACCAGCGGGGGCGCAGGGAAACACCATATATTTT. It specifies CASSPAGAQGNTIYF.

CDR3 loop: CASSPREASSYEQYF. CDR3 DNA: TGTGCCAGCAGCCCTCGGGAGGCCAGCTCCTACGAGCAGTACTTC. This chain uses TRBV11-2 with TRBJ2-7; 7 nucleotides line up with TRBD2. CDR3 length equals 15 residues. J gave up 0 bases and V 5 bases, and 7 bases lay outside the gene matches. The germline CDR1 and CDR2 sequences are SGHAT and FQNNGV. The full variable domain, its missing parts supplied by reference TRBV11-2 and TRBJ2-7, is EAGVAQSPRYKIIEKRQSVAFWCNPISGHATLYWYQQILGQGPKLLIQFQNNGVVDDSQLPKDRFSAERLKGVDSTLKIQPAKLEDSAVYLCASSPREASSYEQYFGPGTRLTVT.

This chain joins TRBV6-5 and TRBJ2-7; D possibly corresponds to TRBD2 (6 bases). This CDR3 has 15 amino acids. V shed 0 bases and J shed 3 bases, with 12 bases lying between them. Germline CDR1 is MNHEY and CDR2 is SVGAGI. CDR3 DNA sequence: TGTGCCAGCAGTTACTCTCGGGAGAGGTTCTACGAGCAGTACTTC. Its translation is CASSYSRERFYEQYF.

J is TRBJ1-6 and V is TRBV7-8; TRBD1 agrees at 10 bases. Germline V lookup: CDR1 SGHVS, CDR2 FQNEAQ. Trimming cost V 5 bases and J 1 base; bases outside gene matches: 5. The CDR3 sequence is 17 residues long. The DNA of the CDR3 is TGTGCCAGCAGCCCCCGGACAGGGGGATCCTATAATTCACCCCTCCACTTT. Translation gives CASSPRTGGSYNSPLHF.

The gene calls are TRBV18 and TRBJ2-3, with 9 bases that match TRBD1. This CDR3 is 18 amino acids long. After removal of 3 bases from V and 4 bases from J, the junction contained 14 bases not matched to a gene. Germline CDR1 reads KGHSH; CDR2 reads LQKENI. CDR3 loop: CASSPGTGISKEADTQYF. The CDR3 coding sequence is TGTGCCAGCTCACCCGGGACAGGGATTTCCAAAGAGGCAGATACGCAGTATTTT.

V usage is TRBV6-5 and J usage is TRBJ2-1; TRBD2 might be the D (6 bases). V lost 7 bases and J lost 0, with 13 bases in between. The CDR3 consists of 15 residues. Germline V gives CDR1 MNHEY, CDR2 SVGAGI. The CDR3 DNA follows: TGTGCCAGCATCTTAAACGGGGGCTCCTACAATGAGCAGTTCTTC. Translating gives CASILNGGSYNEQFF.

The chain has TRBV6-1 and TRBJ2-1, with 7 positions matching TRBD1. The CDR3 loop spans 15 amino acids. Trimming cost V 2 bases and J 4 bases; bases outside gene matches: 5. Germline values: CDR1 MNHNS, CDR2 SASEGT. CDR3 sequence: CASSEQQGVYNEQFF. The CDR3 nucleotides read TGTGCCAGCAGTGAACAGCAGGGGGTGTACAATGAGCAGTTCTTC.

V gene TRBV2 combines with J gene TRBJ2-5; weak D call: TRBD2 (5 bases). CDR1 is SNHLY, CDR2 FYNNEI, per germline. The CDR3 spans 13 residues. V was pared by 2 bases and J by 6 bases, with 10 bases between. The CDR3 DNA sequence: TGTGCCAGCAGTGAAAACTCGGGGAAGACCCAGTACTTC. This encodes CASSENSGKTQYF.

The rearrangement joins TRBV28 to TRBJ2-5; TRBD2 matches 12 bases. This CDR3 spans 16 amino acids. Looked up from germline, CDR1 is MDHEN and CDR2 is SYDVKM. V shed 5 bases, J shed 4 bases, and the junction held 8 bases outside the gene matches. CDR3 sequence (DNA): TGTGCCAGCAGTCCGACCGGACTAGCGGGGCTAGAGACCCAGTACTTC. This gives the protein CASSPTGLAGLETQYF.

V gene TRBV27 combines with J gene TRBJ1-3; D ambiguous. Trimming stripped 1 base from V and 1 base from J, with 2 bases between. The CDR3 has 13 amino acids. CDR1 is MNHEY, CDR2 SMNVEV, per germline (reference sequence). The CDR3 DNA sequence: TGTGCCAGCAGTTTATTATCTGGAAACACCATATATTTT. Its protein product is CASSLLSGNTIYF.

Here the CDR3 DNA reads TGTGCCAGTAGTATAGATAGAGGTGTAGCGGGCCCGAACACCGGGGAGCTGTTTTTT. It codes for CASSIDRGVAGPNTGELFF. The chain joins TRBV19 to TRBJ2-2; 7 nucleotides line up with TRBD2. The CDR3 is 19 amino acids. Per germline, CDR1 LNHDA and CDR2 SQIVND (reference sequence). V lost 0 bases, J lost 0 bases, and 10 bases stayed unmatched.

J is TRBJ2-6 and V is TRBV28; D not certain. The germline V and J ends were trimmed by 3 bases and 0 bases, with 6 bases remaining between them. The CDR3 has 15 residues. Germline CDR1 is MDHEN and CDR2 is SYDVKM. DNA of the CDR3: TGTGCCAGCAGTTTCCACACCTCTGGGGCCAACGTCCTGACTTTC. As protein: CASSFHTSGANVLTF.

This clone was observed a single time. This chain uses TRBV7-2 with TRBJ2-5; tentative D call: TRBD2 (6 bases). CDR1 is SGHTA, CDR2 FQGNSA, per germline. CDR3 length equals 14 residues. Between the trimmed V and J ends, which lost 1 base and 1 base, there was a span of 7 bases. The DNA for the CDR3 is TGTGCCAGCAGCTTAGGTAGCGGCCAAGAGACCCAGTACTTC. This encodes CASSLGSGQETQYF.

The CDR3 DNA follows: TGTGCCAGCAGCTGGGACAGGGGGGGGAACACTGAAGCTTTCTTT. This translates into CASSWDRGGNTEAFF. The V gene is TRBV5-4, the J gene TRBJ1-1; 11 nucleotides match TRBD1. The J segment lost 1 base and the V segment lost 3 bases, leaving 2 bases of the junction unmatched. Germline lookup yields CDR1 SGHNT and CDR2 YYREEE (reference sequence). This CDR3 region has 15 residues.

This sequence joins TRBV10-3 and TRBJ1-1; TRBD1 is a possible D gene (5 bases). Germline V lookup: CDR1 ENHRY, CDR2 SYGVKD. V gave up 10 bases and J gave up 6 bases, with 24 bases separating them. CDR3 length: 15 residues. CDR3 region: CATKGSSGRVAEAFF. The DNA of the CDR3 is TGTGCCACCAAGGGCTCATCAGGGAGGGTCGCTGAAGCTTTCTTT.

In DNA form, the CDR3 reads TGTGCCAGTAGTATAGATCGGCTAGCGGGTAGCACAGATACGCAGTATTTT. Amino acid sequence: CASSIDRLAGSTDTQYF. The rearrangement uses TRBV19 and TRBJ2-3; TRBD2 aligns across 8 bases. Germline V gene sequence: CDR1 LNHDA, CDR2 SQIVND (reference sequence). The CDR3 runs to 17 residues. With 0 bases clipped from V and 0 bases from J, the junction kept 5 bases outside the gene matches. The whole variable domain, filled in from reference TRBV19 and TRBJ2-3, reads DGGITQSPKYLFRKEGQNVTLSCEQNLNHDAMYWYRQDPGQGLRLIYYSQIVNDFQKGDIAEGYSVSREKKESFPLTVTSAQKNPTAFYLCASSIDRLAGSTDTQYFGPGTRLTVL.

The chain couples TRBV7-9 to TRBJ1-2, with D perhaps matching TRBD1 (5 bases). Trimming cost V 7 bases and J 7 bases, with 22 bases left between them. This CDR3 has 15 amino acids. Germline CDR1 is SEHNR and CDR2 is FQNEAQ (reference sequence). Here the CDR3 reads CASTPPVQGGSGYTF. The CDR3 DNA reads TGTGCCAGCACCCCCCCGGTCCAGGGCGGTAGTGGCTACACCTTC.

The rearrangement links TRBV28 to TRBJ1-1; D possibly corresponds to TRBD1 (5 bases). The V and J ends lost 4 bases and 4 bases respectively, with 16 bases between them. CDR3 length: 15 amino acids. Germline-derived CDR1 and CDR2 are MDHEN and SYDVKM. CDR3 nucleotides: TGTGCCAGCAGTTCCCCGGGGGATGTCGGCACTGAAGCTTTCTTT. Its protein is CASSSPGDVGTEAFF.